Given below is one TCR beta chain in context. Antigen unknown. Relative to the germline gene, one junction end is altered; a read error may explain this. The record originates from a study of vaccination effects on CD4 cells after COVID-19. Antigen-specific CD4+ T cells were first expanded with viral peptide pools by the ViraFEST assay and only then sequenced. Isolating CD4+ T cells followed roughly ten days of culture. This person caught SARS-CoV-2 sometime from March to December 2020, and PCR testing confirmed the infection. For each well, roughly 2 million PBMC were cultured with 10 IU/ml IL-2 and roughly 9.8 ug/ml peptides. Half of the medium was exchanged for IL-2 medium on both days 3 and 7. This CDR3 has 12 amino acids. Germline V gives CDR1 SNHLY, CDR2 FYNNEI. The assay was immunoSEQ multiplex PCR, and TCRdb's table has in-frame clones only and misses some. The profile covers around 46,000 clones, with 60% to 75% appearing a single time and over 25% taken by the ten largest.

The source of this sequence is a human donor who had a prior SARS-CoV-2 infection. The material sequenced was CD4+ T cells from PBMCs cultured with a peptide pool, taken before COVID-19 vaccination. This chain uses TRBV2 with TRBJ2-3; no clear D. The CDR3 coding sequence is TGTGCCAGCAGCGAAGGTTCAAATACGCAGTATTTT. Translating gives CASSEGSNTQYF.